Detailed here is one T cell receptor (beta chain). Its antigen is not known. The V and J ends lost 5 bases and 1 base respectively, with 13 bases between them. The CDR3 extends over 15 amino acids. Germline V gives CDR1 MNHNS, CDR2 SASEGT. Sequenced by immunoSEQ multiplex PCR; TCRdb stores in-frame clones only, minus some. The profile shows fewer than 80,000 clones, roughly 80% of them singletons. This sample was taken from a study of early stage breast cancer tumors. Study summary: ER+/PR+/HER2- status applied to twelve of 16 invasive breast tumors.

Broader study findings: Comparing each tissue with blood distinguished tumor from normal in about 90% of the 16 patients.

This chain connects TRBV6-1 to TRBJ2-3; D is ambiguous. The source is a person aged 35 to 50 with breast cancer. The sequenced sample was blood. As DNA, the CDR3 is TGTGCCAGCAGTTCCCAAGGACGCGGCACAGATACGCAGTATTTT. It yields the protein CASSSQGRGTDTQYF.